This entry describes one T cell receptor beta chain. Losses at the gene ends were 4 bases for V and 4 bases for J; bases not matched to a gene: 0. This CDR3 spans 14 amino acids. Germline lookup yields CDR1 SGHTA and CDR2 FQGNSA. These data come from a study of blood T cell repertoires in COVID-19. Some clones are missing from TCRdb's copy, which holds only in-frame ones; the method was immunoSEQ multiplex PCR. There are around 49,000 clones in the sample; 93% occur only once, and roughly 1% lies in the top ten. This chain joins TRBV7-2 and TRBJ2-1; 11 bases agree with TRBD1. Sequencing was performed on peripheral blood. The TCR sequence derives from a man between 60 and 75 years old with COVID-19, enrolled during active disease. CDR3 sequence reads: CASSWDRGYNEQFF. CDR3 DNA sequence: TGTGCCAGCAGCTGGGACAGGGGGTACAATGAGCAGTTCTTC.